The 14 T cell receptor beta chains below all came from one sample that was sequenced in a study of response to subunit inactivated influenza vaccine. MiXCR, applied by TCRdb to the RT-PCR reads, yields one record per CDR3 protein. The sample consists of approximately 520,000 distinct CDR3 sequences, approximately 15% of them appearing once. This material consisted of CD4+ T cells sorted from PBMCs, taken approximately 25 months after vaccination. All receptors derive from a man aged 50-75 years who received an inactivated influenza vaccine.

This clonotype showed up just a few times. This chain joins TRBV6-5 and TRBJ2-5; TRBD2 aligns across 11 bases. Per germline, CDR1 MNHEY and CDR2 SVGAGI. The junction had 9 bases not matched to a gene; V was cut back by 4 bases and J by 5 bases. The CDR3 contains 16 residues. The chain's CDR3 is CASSSPTSGRAETQYF. The CDR3 bases are TGTGCCAGCAGTTCCCCTACTAGCGGGAGAGCCGAGACCCAGTACTTC.

The V call is TRBV29-1, the J call TRBJ2-4; D remains ambiguous. Germline V gene lookup returns CDR1 SQVTM and CDR2 ANQGSEA. The CDR3 is 14 residues long. Trimming cost V 4 bases and J 0 bases, with 10 bases left between them. CDR3 bases: TGCAGCGTTGTTCCGGTACTAGCCAAAAACATTCAGTACTTC. Protein product: CSVVPVLAKNIQYF.

V gene TRBV24-1 combines with J gene TRBJ2-1; no firm D call. The CDR3 totals 12 residues. Trimming stripped 4 bases from V and 5 bases from J, with 5 bases between. Germline CDR1 is KGHDR and CDR2 is SFDVKD. CDR3 DNA: TGTGCCACCAGTGAATTCAACAATGAGCAGTTCTTC. Its protein product is CATSEFNNEQFF.

This clonotype has only a few counts. The J gene is TRBJ2-5, the V gene TRBV5-6, with D possibly matching TRBD1 (5 bases). Looked up from germline, CDR1 is SGHDT and CDR2 is YYEEEE. The CDR3 runs 14 residues. Between the trimmed V and J ends, which lost 1 base and 2 bases, there was a span of 9 bases. CDR3 amino acids: CASSLYRGQETQYF. The CDR3, as DNA: TGTGCCAGCAGCTTGTATAGGGGACAAGAGACCCAGTACTTC.

The chain recombines TRBV24-1 with TRBJ2-1, with a possible D match to TRBD1 (6 bases). The length of the CDR3 is 15 residues. The V end lost 0 bases, the J end lost 8 bases, and 13 bases lay between the germline ends. From germline, CDR1 is KGHDR and CDR2 SFDVKD. The CDR3 sequence: CATSDLQGGRDEQFF. DNA for the CDR3: TGTGCCACCAGTGATTTGCAAGGGGGACGGGATGAGCAGTTCTTC.

The rearrangement links TRBV2 to TRBJ2-2; 8 nucleotides agree with TRBD1. The CDR3 covers 13 residues. The V gene end was trimmed by 10 bases and the J gene end by 7 bases; junction bases not matched to a gene: 8. CDR1 is SNHLY, CDR2 FYNNEI, per germline. The CDR3 region is CATRTGPGGELFF. The CDR3 bases are TGTGCCACCCGGACAGGGCCCGGCGGGGAGCTGTTTTTT.

The chain is built from TRBV9 and TRBJ1-1; 8 bases are shared with TRBD1. V dropped 3 bases and J dropped 7; count of bases not matched to a gene: 2. CDR3 size: 12 residues. CDR1 and CDR2 (germline): SGDLS, YYNGEE. The CDR3 spells CASSATGVEAFF. The DNA of the CDR3 is TGTGCCAGCAGCGCGACAGGGGTTGAAGCTTTCTTT.

This clonotype was found many times. The chain uses TRBV7-9 and TRBJ2-4; D is perhaps TRBD2 (5 bases). The CDR3 runs to 14 residues. CDR1 and CDR2 from the germline V gene are SEHNR and FQNEAQ (reference sequence). V was trimmed by 5 bases and J by 7 bases, leaving 15 bases between them. The CDR3 DNA sequence: TGTGCCAGCAGCGTAAGCTCCGGAGGTAACATTCAGTACTTC. Its protein is CASSVSSGGNIQYF.

The chain uses TRBV15 and TRBJ2-1; no clear D. Germline-derived CDR1 and CDR2 are LNHNV and YYDKDF (reference sequence). The CDR3 is 13 residues long. Trimming removed 3 bases at V and 3 bases at J, with 6 bases between. The CDR3 sequence: CATSSQIYNEQFF. The CDR3 DNA reads as TGTGCCACCAGCAGTCAGATCTACAATGAGCAGTTCTTC.

This clonotype was counted many times. The V call is TRBV5-1, the J call TRBJ2-3; TRBD1 aligns across 12 bases. The V segment lost 7 bases and the J segment 1 base; nucleotides outside the gene matches: 7. The CDR3 sequence is 16 residues long. CDR1 is SGHRS and CDR2 is YFSETQ in the germline V gene. The CDR3 is CASRLWDRGRTDTQYF. Written as DNA, the CDR3 is TGCGCCAGCCGGCTATGGGACAGGGGGCGCACAGATACGCAGTATTTT.

In this sample, this clonotype turned up a few times. The V call is TRBV9, the J call TRBJ2-7; 7 bases match TRBD1. Per the germline V gene, CDR1 is SGDLS and CDR2 is YYNGEE. The V and J ends lost 2 bases and 4 bases, in that order; junction bases with no gene match: 9. CDR3 size: 15 residues. The CDR3 is CASSVRPGQYYEQYF. For the CDR3, the DNA is TGTGCCAGCAGCGTCCGCCCGGGACAGTATTACGAGCAGTACTTC.

This clonotype occurred a few times. This chain connects TRBV18 to TRBJ2-7, with 7 nucleotides matching TRBD2. Losses at the gene ends were 2 bases for V and 5 bases for J; bases not matched to a gene: 0. Germline CDR1 is KGHSH and CDR2 is LQKENI. The CDR3 has 12 residues. CDR3 sequence: CASSPGRDEQYF. In DNA, the CDR3 is TGTGCCAGCTCACCAGGGAGGGACGAGCAGTACTTC. Combining the CDR3 with reference TRBV18 and TRBJ2-7 gives the whole variable domain NAGVMQNPRHLVRRRGQEARLRCSPMKGHSHVYWYRQLPEEGLKFMVYLQKENIIDESGMPKERFSAEFPKEGPSILRIQQVVRGDSAAYFCASSPGRDEQYFGPGTRLTVT.

This chain connects TRBV6-2 or TRBV6-3 to TRBJ2-7; the D call may be TRBD1 or TRBD2 (5 bases each). V gave up 0 bases and J gave up 6 bases, with 12 bases separating them. The CDR3 totals 14 residues. Per germline, CDR1 MNHEY and CDR2 SVGEGT. As DNA, the CDR3 is TGTGCCAGCAGTTACTCCGTCCGGGACGGCGAGCAGTACTTC. Residues: CASSYSVRDGEQYF.

This clonotype was recorded a few times. The V and J genes are TRBV3-1 and TRBJ2-7; possibly TRBD1 for D (5 bases). This CDR3 spans 13 amino acids. Germline assignment: CDR1 LGHDT and CDR2 YNNKEL (reference sequence). Trimming removed 1 base from V and 7 bases from J, with 11 bases in between. The CDR3 region has the DNA TGTGCCAGCAGCCAAGGCAGGGCCCGGGAGCAGTACTTC. Amino acids: CASSQGRAREQYF.